This TCR beta chain was identified during a study of metastatic and nonmetastatic thyroid tumors. Study details: A comparison of repertoires was made across blood and tumor or nodule tissue from malignant and benign thyroid patients.

Before thyroid surgery, none of the patients had received any treatment. Findings of the study overall: Patients with malignant thyroid tumors reportedly had significantly higher TCR beta diversity than those with benign nodules, in blood and tumor.

Authors' processing steps: It was from CDR3 differences across clinicopathological groups that a distant-metastasis classifier for papillary thyroid cancer was built. TCRdb reprocessed the PCR reads via MiXCR. In this record, the V and J calls reflect TCRdb's handling and not the investigators' own analysis. The sample records roughly 40,000 clones, about 16% being singletons. With regard to this clone: Its antigen is unknown. Given a much more abundant clone one base away, this may be a read error.

The CDR3 loop spans 13 amino acids. CDR1 SQVTM and CDR2 ANQGSEA come from the germline V gene. J lost 4 bases, V lost 7 bases, and 8 bases had no gene match. This clonotype originated in a female donor with papillary thyroid cancer or a benign thyroid nodule (not recorded which). Some clones in this sample may be carry-over from other donors' samples. Input material: blood. The chain employs TRBV29-1 and TRBJ1-1, with 8 positions matching TRBD1. The CDR3 coding sequence is TGCAGCGCTGCGGGACAGGAAAGCACTGAAGCTTTCTTT. It specifies CSAAGQESTEAFF.